This T cell receptor beta chain was identified in a study of identical twins. In TCRdb, the 5' RACE reads were re-called with MiXCR into one record per CDR3 protein. This sample yields approximately 250,000 distinct CDR3 sequences, of which 5.5% to 7.5% are seen a single time; roughly 14% belongs to the top ten. Findings of the study overall: Out-of-frame alpha sequences common to twins were enriched for low generation probability. A lower insertion count was a feature of abundant cord blood beta clonotypes, with no such feature in memory repertoires.

Looked up from germline, CDR1 is SGDLS and CDR2 is YYNGEE. This CDR3 spans 17 amino acids. V was pared by 4 bases and J by 0 bases, with 16 bases between. The table lists this clonotype with a few counts. Its target is unknown. The data also belong to a second study, concerning T cells expressing NK-cell markers. Turning to that study: In more than 5 donors, dominant CD3+CD56+NKG2C+ clones formed roughly 1.0-8% of CD8+ cells.

The chain carries TRBV9 and TRBJ2-2; D gene ambiguous. The sequencing input was CD8+ T cells sorted from blood. This sequence originates from a young woman in good health. The CDR3 bases are TGTGCCAGCAGCCTTTTCGAGTGGGCTACGAACACCGGGGAGCTGTTTTTT. Translating gives CASSLFEWATNTGELFF.